A single sample gave rise to the 8 T cell receptor beta chains below, sequenced in a study of T cell responses to AZD1222 COVID-19 vaccine. Here immunoSEQ multiplex PCR was the method, and the copy in TCRdb shows in-frame clones only, minus some. The sample consists of approximately 50,000 clones, about 80% of them appearing once. The sample here was peripheral blood, taken 28 days after the second AZD1222 dose. Receptors originate from an adult who received the AZD1222 COVID-19 vaccine.

The chain uses TRBV5-1 and TRBJ2-1, with TRBD2 matching over 14 bases. The CDR3 has 13 residues. V lost 4 bases, J lost 15 bases, and 6 bases stayed unmatched. Germline CDR1 and CDR2: SGHRS and YFSETQ. DNA for the CDR3: TGCGCCAGCAGCGGGGGGACTAGCGGGAGTGGGTTCTTC. Its protein is CASSGGTSGSGFF.

This chain joins TRBV18 and TRBJ2-5; tentatively, D is TRBD1 or TRBD2 (5 bases each). Trimming took off 3 bases at V and 2 bases at J, with 19 bases between the two ends. The CDR3 runs to 17 residues. Germline CDR1 reads KGHSH; CDR2 reads LQKENI. As DNA, the CDR3 is TGTGCCAGCTCACCGTCCCCCCTCGGGGCGAATCAAGAGACCCAGTACTTC. It specifies CASSPSPLGANQETQYF.

This rearrangement joins TRBV19 to TRBJ1-2; TRBD1 agrees at 7 bases. The germline V gene encodes CDR1 LNHDA and CDR2 SQIVND (reference sequence). J gave up 6 bases and V 4 bases, and 5 bases lay outside the gene matches. This CDR3 comprises 13 residues. This CDR3 is CASSTTGRHGYTF. DNA for the CDR3: TGTGCCAGTAGTACGACAGGGCGGCATGGCTACACCTTC. Full variable domain (missing parts from reference TRBV19 and TRBJ1-2): DGGITQSPKYLFRKEGQNVTLSCEQNLNHDAMYWYRQDPGQGLRLIYYSQIVNDFQKGDIAEGYSVSREKKESFPLTVTSAQKNPTAFYLCASSTTGRHGYTFGSGTRLTVV.

The count of this clone is one. The CDR3 is CASSQTGNHGYTF. CDR3 coding DNA: TGTGCCAGCAGCCAGACAGGGAACCATGGCTACACCTTC. The V gene is TRBV28, the J gene TRBJ1-2, with TRBD1 matching over 7 bases. The CDR3 spans 13 residues. The V gene end was trimmed by 6 bases and the J gene end by 6 bases; junction bases not matched to a gene: 7. Germline CDR1 reads MDHEN; CDR2 reads SYDVKM.

This sequence joins TRBV4-2 and TRBJ1-6; D may be TRBD1 (5 bases). This CDR3 comprises 16 residues. Looked up from germline, CDR1 is LGHNA and CDR2 is YNFKEQ. Trimming stripped 1 base from V and 7 bases from J, with 14 bases between. For the CDR3, the DNA is TGTGCCAGCAGCCAAGGATCCCAGGGTGAAAATTCACCCCTCCACTTT. Amino acids: CASSQGSQGENSPLHF.

This chain connects TRBV11-2 to TRBJ1-1; 9 bases line up with TRBD1. CDR1 is SGHAT, CDR2 FQNNGV, per germline. Trimming removed 6 bases from V and 2 bases from J; junction bases left unmatched: 4. The CDR3 is 14 amino acids. CDR3 loop: CASRRQGDNTEAFF. In nucleotides, the CDR3 is TGTGCCAGCAGACGACAGGGGGATAACACTGAAGCTTTCTTT. Full variable domain (missing parts from reference TRBV11-2 and TRBJ1-1): EAGVAQSPRYKIIEKRQSVAFWCNPISGHATLYWYQQILGQGPKLLIQFQNNGVVDDSQLPKDRFSAERLKGVDSTLKIQPAKLEDSAVYLCASRRQGDNTEAFFGQGTRLTVV.

In its sample, this clone was seen once. V is TRBV19 and J is TRBJ2-3; D might be TRBD2 (6 bases). V was shortened by 7 bases and J by 1 base, with 12 bases between the two germline ends. CDR1 LNHDA and CDR2 SQIVND come from the germline V gene (reference sequence). The CDR3 covers 14 residues. The CDR3 protein is CASTAGFGTDTQYF. The CDR3 nucleotides are TGTGCCAGTACGGCGGGGTTCGGCACAGATACGCAGTATTTT. Filled out from reference TRBV19 and TRBJ2-3, the complete variable domain reads DGGITQSPKYLFRKEGQNVTLSCEQNLNHDAMYWYRQDPGQGLRLIYYSQIVNDFQKGDIAEGYSVSREKKESFPLTVTSAQKNPTAFYLCASTAGFGTDTQYFGPGTRLTVL.

The chain uses TRBV30 and TRBJ2-5; D may be TRBD1 (7 bases). This CDR3 is 12 amino acids long. From germline, CDR1 is GTSNPN and CDR2 SVGIG (reference sequence). The V gene lost 2 bases and the J gene lost 5 bases, with 9 bases spanning the gap. The CDR3 here is CAWSPGGETQYF. CDR3 in DNA: TGTGCCTGGAGTCCAGGGGGGGAGACCCAGTACTTC.